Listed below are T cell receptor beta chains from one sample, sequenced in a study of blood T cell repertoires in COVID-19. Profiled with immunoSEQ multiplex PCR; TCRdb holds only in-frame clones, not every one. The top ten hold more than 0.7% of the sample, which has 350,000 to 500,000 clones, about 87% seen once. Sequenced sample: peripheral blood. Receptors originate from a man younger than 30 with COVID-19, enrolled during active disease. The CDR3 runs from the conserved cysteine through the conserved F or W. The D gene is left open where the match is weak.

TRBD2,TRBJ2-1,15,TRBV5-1,CASSLVLAGENEQFF,TGCGCCAGCAGCTTGGTACTAGCGGGAGAGAATGAGCAGTTCTTC
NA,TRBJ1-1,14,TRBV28,CASGMGGEDTEAFF,TGTGCCAGCGGTATGGGGGGAGAGGACACTGAAGCTTTCTTT
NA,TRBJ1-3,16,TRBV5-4,CASSLSTPSSGNTIYF,TGTGCCAGCAGCTTGTCGACACCTTCCTCTGGAAACACCATATATTTT
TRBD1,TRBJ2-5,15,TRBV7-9,CASSFTIGTVVTQYF,TGTGCCAGCAGCTTTACTATCGGGACAGTGGTGACCCAGTACTTC
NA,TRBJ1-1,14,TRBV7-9,CASSFYKPGTEAFF,TGTGCCAGCAGCTTTTATAAACCAGGGACTGAAGCTTTCTTT
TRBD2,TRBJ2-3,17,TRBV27,CASSLLGLAGGTDTQYF,TGTGCCAGCAGTTTACTGGGACTAGCGGGGGGCACAGATACGCAGTATTTT
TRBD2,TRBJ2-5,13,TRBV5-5,CASSGLAEETQYF,TGTGCCAGCAGCGGACTAGCGGAAGAGACCCAGTACTTC
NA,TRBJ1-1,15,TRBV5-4,CASSEGRGRLTEAFF,TGTGCCAGCAGCGAGGGCAGGGGCCGACTCACTGAAGCTTTCTTT
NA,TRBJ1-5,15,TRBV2,CASSEAIGSNQPQHF,TGTGCCAGCAGTGAAGCAATCGGGAGCAATCAGCCCCAGCATTTT
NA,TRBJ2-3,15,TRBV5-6,CASSLVPGVRDTQYF,TGTGCCAGCAGCTTGGTACCGGGGGTGAGAGATACGCAGTATTTT
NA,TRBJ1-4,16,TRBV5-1,CASSAATGSGNEKLFF,TGCGCCAGCAGCGCAGCTACAGGAAGTGGTAATGAAAAACTGTTTTTT
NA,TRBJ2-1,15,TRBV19,CASSNPDRDYNEQFF,TGTGCCAGTAGTAACCCGGACAGAGACTACAATGAGCAGTTCTTC
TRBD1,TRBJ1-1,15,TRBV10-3,CAISERTGRDTEAFF,TGTGCCATCAGTGAAAGGACAGGGAGGGACACTGAAGCTTTCTTT
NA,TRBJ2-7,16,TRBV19,CASSGDSGLISYEQYF,TGTGCCAGTAGTGGCGACTCGGGACTTATTTCCTACGAGCAGTACTTC